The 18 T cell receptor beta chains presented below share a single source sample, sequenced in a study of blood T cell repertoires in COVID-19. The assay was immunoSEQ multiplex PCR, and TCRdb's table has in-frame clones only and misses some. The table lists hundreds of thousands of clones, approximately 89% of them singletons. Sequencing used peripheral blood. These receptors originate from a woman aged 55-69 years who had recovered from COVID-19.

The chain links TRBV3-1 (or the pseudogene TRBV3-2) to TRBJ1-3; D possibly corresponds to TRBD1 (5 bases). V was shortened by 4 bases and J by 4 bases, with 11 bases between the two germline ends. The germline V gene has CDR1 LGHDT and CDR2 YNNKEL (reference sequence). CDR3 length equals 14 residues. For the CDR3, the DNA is TGTGCCAGCAGCCCGTCGCAGGGAGGAAACACCATATATTTT. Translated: CASSPSQGGNTIYF.

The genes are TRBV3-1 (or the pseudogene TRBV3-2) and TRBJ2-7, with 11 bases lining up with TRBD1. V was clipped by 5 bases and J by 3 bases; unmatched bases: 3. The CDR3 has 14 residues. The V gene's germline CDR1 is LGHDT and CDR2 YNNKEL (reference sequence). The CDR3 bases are TGTGCCAGCAGCGCGGGACAGGGGGGCTACGAGCAGTACTTC. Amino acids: CASSAGQGGYEQYF.

CDR3 amino acids: CASSQGPGGEQYF. In nucleotides, the CDR3 is TGTGCCAGCAGTCAGGGCCCGGGAGGCGAGCAGTACTTC. The chain is built from TRBV28 and TRBJ2-7; 7 nucleotides match TRBD2. The germline CDR1 and CDR2 sequences are MDHEN and SYDVKM. The CDR3 contains 13 residues. V lost 5 bases, J lost 6 bases, and 7 bases stayed unmatched.

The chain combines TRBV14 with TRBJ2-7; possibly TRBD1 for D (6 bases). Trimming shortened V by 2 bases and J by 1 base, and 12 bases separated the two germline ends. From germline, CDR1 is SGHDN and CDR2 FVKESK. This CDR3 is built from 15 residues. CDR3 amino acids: CASSQSWDNSYEQYF. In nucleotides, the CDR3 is TGTGCCAGCAGCCAATCGTGGGACAATTCCTACGAGCAGTACTTC.

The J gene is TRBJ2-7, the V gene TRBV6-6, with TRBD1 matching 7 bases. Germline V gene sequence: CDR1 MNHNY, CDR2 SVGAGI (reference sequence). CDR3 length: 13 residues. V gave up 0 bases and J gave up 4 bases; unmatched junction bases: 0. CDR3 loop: CASSYSTGYEQYF. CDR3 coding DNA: TGTGCCAGCAGTTACTCGACAGGGTACGAGCAGTACTTC.

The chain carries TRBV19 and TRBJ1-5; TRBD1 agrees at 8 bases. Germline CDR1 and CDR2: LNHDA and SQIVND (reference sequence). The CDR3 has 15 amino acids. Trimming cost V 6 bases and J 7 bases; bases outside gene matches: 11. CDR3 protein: CASSNHAGGQQPQHF. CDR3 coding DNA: TGTGCCAGTAGCAACCATGCAGGGGGCCAGCAGCCCCAGCATTTT. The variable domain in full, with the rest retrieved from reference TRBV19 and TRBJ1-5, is DGGITQSPKYLFRKEGQNVTLSCEQNLNHDAMYWYRQDPGQGLRLIYYSQIVNDFQKGDIAEGYSVSREKKESFPLTVTSAQKNPTAFYLCASSNHAGGQQPQHFGDGTRLSIL.

CDR3 sequence reads: CASSPPGRTGIPEAFF. CDR3 nucleotides: TGTGCCAGCTCACCCCCGGGAAGGACAGGGATCCCTGAAGCTTTCTTT. V is TRBV18 and J is TRBJ1-1; 8 bases match TRBD1. CDR1 and CDR2 from the germline V gene are KGHSH and LQKENI. Unmatched junction bases numbered 12, after V lost 3 bases and J lost 6 bases. The CDR3 loop spans 16 amino acids.

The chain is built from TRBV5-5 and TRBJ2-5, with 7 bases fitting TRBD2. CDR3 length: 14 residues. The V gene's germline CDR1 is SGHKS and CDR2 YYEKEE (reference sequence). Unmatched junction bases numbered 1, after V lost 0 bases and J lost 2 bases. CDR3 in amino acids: CASSLAGGQETQYF. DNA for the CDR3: TGTGCCAGCAGCTTGGCGGGGGGTCAAGAGACCCAGTACTTC.

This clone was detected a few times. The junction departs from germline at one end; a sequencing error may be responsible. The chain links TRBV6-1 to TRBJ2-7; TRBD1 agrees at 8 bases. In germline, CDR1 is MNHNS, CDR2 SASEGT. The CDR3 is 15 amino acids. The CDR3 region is CASSEGGQDFYERYF. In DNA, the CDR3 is TGTGCCAGCAGTGAAGGGGGACAGGACTTCTACGAGCGGTACTTC.

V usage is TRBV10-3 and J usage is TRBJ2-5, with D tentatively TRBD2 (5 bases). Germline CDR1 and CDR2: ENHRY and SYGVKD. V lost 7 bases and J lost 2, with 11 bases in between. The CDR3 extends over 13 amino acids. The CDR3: CAINPGRQETQYF. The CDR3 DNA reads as TGTGCCATCAACCCGGGAAGGCAAGAGACCCAGTACTTC.

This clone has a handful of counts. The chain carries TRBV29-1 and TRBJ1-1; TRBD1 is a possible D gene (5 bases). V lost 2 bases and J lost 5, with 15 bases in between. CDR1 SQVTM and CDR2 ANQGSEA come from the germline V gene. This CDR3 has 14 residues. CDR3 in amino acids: CSVELQGSKTEAFF. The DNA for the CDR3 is TGCAGCGTTGAATTGCAGGGTAGCAAAACTGAAGCTTTCTTT.

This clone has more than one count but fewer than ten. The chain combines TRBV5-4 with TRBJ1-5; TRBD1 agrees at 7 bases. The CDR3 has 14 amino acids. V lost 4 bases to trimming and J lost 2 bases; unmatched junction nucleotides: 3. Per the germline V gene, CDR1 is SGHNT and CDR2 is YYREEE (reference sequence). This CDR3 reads CASSTDRGNQPQHF. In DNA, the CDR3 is TGTGCCAGCAGCACAGACAGGGGCAATCAGCCCCAGCATTTT.

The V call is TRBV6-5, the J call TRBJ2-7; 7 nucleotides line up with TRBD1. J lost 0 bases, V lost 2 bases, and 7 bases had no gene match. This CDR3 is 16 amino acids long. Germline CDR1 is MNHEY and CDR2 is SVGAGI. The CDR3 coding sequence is TGTGCCAGCAGTTACCGTAGACAGGGAATCTCCTACGAGCAGTACTTC. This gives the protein CASSYRRQGISYEQYF.

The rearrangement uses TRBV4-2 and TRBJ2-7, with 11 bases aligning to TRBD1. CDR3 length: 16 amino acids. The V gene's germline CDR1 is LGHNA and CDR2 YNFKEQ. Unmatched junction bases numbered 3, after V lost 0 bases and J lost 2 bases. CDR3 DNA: TGTGCCAGCAGCCAAGATGCGGGACAGGGGGCCTACGAGCAGTACTTC. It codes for CASSQDAGQGAYEQYF.

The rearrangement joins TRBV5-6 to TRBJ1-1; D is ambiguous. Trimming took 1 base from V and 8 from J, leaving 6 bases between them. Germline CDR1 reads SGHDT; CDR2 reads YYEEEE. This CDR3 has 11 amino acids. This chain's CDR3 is CASSLSTEAFF. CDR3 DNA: TGTGCCAGCAGCTTGTCGACAGAAGCTTTCTTT.

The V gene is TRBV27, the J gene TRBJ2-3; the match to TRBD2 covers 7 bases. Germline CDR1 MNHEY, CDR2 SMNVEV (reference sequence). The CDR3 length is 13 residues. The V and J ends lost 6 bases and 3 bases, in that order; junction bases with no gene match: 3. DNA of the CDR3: TGTGCCAGCAGATGGGGGGGGACAGATACGCAGTATTTT. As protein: CASRWGGTDTQYF.

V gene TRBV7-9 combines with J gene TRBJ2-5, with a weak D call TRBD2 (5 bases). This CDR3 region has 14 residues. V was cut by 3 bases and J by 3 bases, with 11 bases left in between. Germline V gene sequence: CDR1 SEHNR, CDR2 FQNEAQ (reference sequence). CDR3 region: CASSLGYGEETQYF. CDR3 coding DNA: TGTGCCAGCAGCTTGGGGTACGGGGAAGAGACCCAGTACTTC.

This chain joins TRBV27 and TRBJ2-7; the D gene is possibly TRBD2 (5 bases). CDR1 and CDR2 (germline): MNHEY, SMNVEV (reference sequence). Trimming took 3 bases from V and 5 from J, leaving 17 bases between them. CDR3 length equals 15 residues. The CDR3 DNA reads TGTGCCAGCAGTTTCTCCTACGGGATCGTGAACGAGCAGTACTTC. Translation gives CASSFSYGIVNEQYF.